The 23 T cell receptor beta chains in this list originate from one sample, sequenced in a study of cytomegalovirus exposure and HLA in healthy donors. Primers: 60 Vbeta forward and 13 Jbeta reverse. The data were produced by immunoSEQ multiplex PCR, yet TCRdb's version contains in-frame clones alone and is incomplete. The sample includes roughly 99,000 clones, roughly 76% of them seen just once. The sample taken for sequencing was PBMCs. The receptors shown here come from a man between 18 and 29 years old in good health and CMV-seronegative.

There are a few counts of this clone. V usage is TRBV6-5 and J usage is TRBJ1-5; D is possibly TRBD1 (5 bases). The CDR3 covers 12 residues. Trimming cost V 4 bases and J 10 bases, with 11 bases left between them. The germline V gene has CDR1 MNHEY and CDR2 SVGAGI. Written as DNA, the CDR3 is TGTGCCAGCAGTTTAACCGGGGGTCCCCAGCATTTT. Protein: CASSLTGGPQHF.

V and J are TRBV5-4 and TRBJ2-5; 8 nucleotides match TRBD1. Trimming cost V 5 bases and J 0 bases; bases outside gene matches: 12. The CDR3 sequence is 17 residues long. Germline CDR1 and CDR2: SGHNT and YYREEE (reference sequence). The CDR3 DNA sequence: TGTGCCAGCAGGGACACCGACAGGGGTAAACACCAAGAGACCCAGTACTTC. It is translated as CASRDTDRGKHQETQYF.

J is TRBJ2-7 and V is TRBV5-4, with D perhaps TRBD1 (5 bases). V lost 5 bases to trimming and J lost 1 base, with 10 bases between them. The CDR3 contains 13 residues. Germline assignment: CDR1 SGHNT and CDR2 YYREEE (reference sequence). The chain's CDR3 is CASSSDRSYEQYF. CDR3 DNA sequence: TGTGCCAGCAGTTCCGACAGATCCTACGAGCAGTACTTC.

The gene calls are TRBV18 and TRBJ2-7, with D possibly TRBD1 on 6 matching bases. Germline V CDR1 and CDR2: KGHSH, LQKENI. Between the trimmed V and J ends, which lost 0 bases and 2 bases, there was a span of 11 bases. The CDR3 totals 15 residues. As DNA, the CDR3 is TGTGCCAGCTCACCACCGGTAGGGGGTACCTACGAGCAGTACTTC. Its translation is CASSPPVGGTYEQYF.

The chain couples TRBV27 to TRBJ1-2; D is possibly TRBD1 (6 bases). Trimming took 5 bases from V and 4 from J, leaving 20 bases between them. This CDR3 has 16 amino acids. Germline V gene data show CDR1 as MNHEY and CDR2 as SMNVEV (reference sequence). CDR3 loop: CASSVYPGGPTYGYTF. The DNA for the CDR3 is TGTGCCAGCAGTGTCTACCCGGGGGGCCCGACCTATGGCTACACCTTC.

This clone was picked up one time. The chain recombines TRBV19 with TRBJ2-1; TRBD1 is a possible D gene (6 bases). This CDR3 is built from 15 residues. Trimming left V 3 bases short and J 4 bases short, with 13 bases between. Germline CDR1 and CDR2: LNHDA and SQIVND (reference sequence). CDR3 protein: CASSMANRAYNEQFF. The CDR3 DNA is TGTGCCAGTAGTATGGCGAACAGGGCGTACAATGAGCAGTTCTTC.

Many counts were recorded for this clone. J is TRBJ1-4 and V is TRBV6-6; TRBD1 is a possible D gene (5 bases). Trimming removed 4 bases at V and 11 bases at J, with 8 bases between. The CDR3 runs to 11 residues. Germline values: CDR1 MNHNY, CDR2 SVGAGI (reference sequence). The CDR3 nucleotides read TGTGCCAGCAGTTCTGGGGGGAAACTGTTTTTT. Encoded protein: CASSSGGKLFF.

This chain joins TRBV29-1 and TRBJ1-2; the D is unclear. This CDR3 is built from 13 residues. The germline CDR1 and CDR2 sequences are SQVTM and ANQGSEA. Trimming took 5 bases from V and 7 from J, leaving 17 bases between them. The CDR3 reads CSVLQTAGFGYTF. Written as DNA, the CDR3 is TGCAGCGTTCTCCAAACGGCGGGGTTTGGCTACACCTTC.

This clone showed up just once. This chain links TRBV18 with TRBJ2-3; tentatively, D is TRBD1 (6 bases). Germline CDR1 and CDR2: KGHSH and LQKENI. The V and J ends lost 0 bases and 6 bases respectively, with 19 bases between them. The CDR3 totals 17 residues. CDR3 DNA sequence: TGTGCCAGCTCACCACCCGAGACAGGAATTTTTCTGGATACGCAGTATTTT. Protein product: CASSPPETGIFLDTQYF.

On this clone: The CDR3 does not end in the conserved phenylalanine or tryptophan, so this is likely a read error. The DNA is omitted, as the CDR3 cannot be located on it reliably, and the CDR3 follows TCRdb's listing. This chain links TRBV6-5 with TRBJ2-7; the D call in the table, TRBD1, was not verified against the DNA. The CDR3 is 11 residues long, ends included. CDR1 is MNHEY and CDR2 is SVGAGI in the germline V gene. The CDR3 spells CASSPGQGLTY.

CDR3 nucleotide sequence: TGTGCCAGCAGTGACGGGACAGGGGGCCGTAATGAAAAACTGTTTTTT. Translated, it gives CASSDGTGGRNEKLFF. The rearrangement links TRBV6-1 to TRBJ1-4; 12 bases fit TRBD1. Per germline, CDR1 MNHNS and CDR2 SASEGT. V lost 3 bases to trimming and J lost 4 bases; unmatched junction nucleotides: 3. This CDR3 contains 16 residues.

The rearrangement joins TRBV19 to TRBJ2-7, with 9 bases lining up with TRBD1. Trimming at V came to 5 bases and at J to 5 bases, leaving 10 bases not matched to a gene. The CDR3 loop spans 15 amino acids. Germline CDR1 is LNHDA and CDR2 is SQIVND (reference sequence). DNA for the CDR3: TGTGCCAGTAGTCCTACCGGGACAGGGCTCCACGAGCAGTACTTC. Protein: CASSPTGTGLHEQYF.

The chain carries TRBV29-1 and TRBJ1-1; TRBD1 might be the D (6 bases). V gave up 6 bases and J gave up 3 bases, with 11 bases separating them. The length of the CDR3 is 12 residues. Germline V gene data show CDR1 as SQVTM and CDR2 as ANQGSEA. The CDR3 spells CSVPGGHTEAFF. The CDR3, as DNA: TGCAGCGTCCCGGGGGGGCACACTGAAGCTTTCTTT.

The V gene is TRBV6-5, the J gene TRBJ2-7; 7 bases align to TRBD1. The germline CDR1 and CDR2 sequences are MNHEY and SVGAGI. The CDR3 is 15 residues long. V was clipped by 8 bases and J by 2 bases; unmatched bases: 12. DNA for the CDR3: TGTGCCAGCGCTCAGACAGGGTTGGCCCCCTACGAGCAGTACTTC. Translated, it gives CASAQTGLAPYEQYF.

This CDR3 reads CASSKPGNYGYTF. For the CDR3, the DNA is TGTGCCAGCAGCAAGCCGGGGAATTATGGCTACACCTTC. V usage is TRBV13 and J usage is TRBJ1-2; the D is unclear. V gave up 5 bases and J gave up 5 bases, with 12 bases separating them. This CDR3 spans 13 amino acids. The germline V gene encodes CDR1 PRHDT and CDR2 FYEKMQ (reference sequence). The full variable domain, completed using reference TRBV13 and TRBJ1-2, is AAGVIQSPRHLIKEKRETATLKCYPIPRHDTVYWYQQGPGQDPQFLISFYEKMQSDKGSIPDRFSAQQFSDYHSELNMSSLELGDSALYFCASSKPGNYGYTFGSGTRLTVV.

The V gene is TRBV7-8, the J gene TRBJ1-1, with D perhaps TRBD1 (6 bases). The germline gives CDR1 SGHVS, CDR2 FQNEAQ. Trimming shortened V by 3 bases and J by 0 bases, and 11 bases separated the two germline ends. There are 15 residues in the CDR3. This CDR3 reads CASSFDSGVNTEAFF. CDR3 nucleotide sequence: TGTGCCAGCAGCTTCGATTCAGGGGTGAACACTGAAGCTTTCTTT.

A word on this clone: One end of the junction is discordant with germline, which a read error may explain. This chain links TRBV7-2 with TRBJ1-5; 9 nucleotides line up with TRBD1. Germline CDR1 and CDR2: SGHTA and FQGNSA. CDR3 length equals 15 residues. In DNA, the CDR3 is TGTGCCAGCAGCACCCGTGGACAGGGGTATCAGGCCCAGCATTTT. Translated: CASSTRGQGYQAQHF.

The rearrangement uses TRBV6-5 and TRBJ2-2; D possibly corresponds to TRBD1 (5 bases). This CDR3 region has 16 residues. The ends were cut back, 0 bases at V and 4 bases at J, with 12 bases in the middle. The germline CDR1 and CDR2 sequences are MNHEY and SVGAGI. The CDR3 spells CASSYSRLRGTGELFF. The DNA of the CDR3 is TGTGCCAGCAGTTACTCGCGCCTAAGGGGCACCGGGGAGCTGTTTTTT.

In this sample, this clone turned up a few times. J is TRBJ2-7 and V is TRBV6-5; TRBD1 might be the D (5 bases). The CDR3 totals 13 residues. Trimming shortened V by 6 bases and J by 0 bases, and 9 bases separated the two germline ends. Germline CDR1 is MNHEY and CDR2 is SVGAGI. CDR3 sequence: CASSVTASYEQYF. CDR3 in DNA: TGTGCCAGCAGCGTGACAGCCTCCTACGAGCAGTACTTC.

This clone showed up just a few times. The V call is TRBV9, the J call TRBJ2-2, with 11 positions matching TRBD2. There are 16 residues in the CDR3. V was clipped by 2 bases and J by 6 bases; unmatched bases: 6. The germline V gene has CDR1 SGDLS and CDR2 YYNGEE. For the CDR3, the DNA is TGTGCCAGCAGCGTGGCGGGACTAGCGGTCTCCGGGGAGCTGTTTTTT. This gives the protein CASSVAGLAVSGELFF. Complete variable domain (other parts from reference TRBV9 and TRBJ2-2): DSGVTQTPKHLITATGQRVTLRCSPRSGDLSVYWYQQSLDQGLQFLIQYYNGEERAKGNILERFSAQQFPDLHSELNLSSLELGDSALYFCASSVAGLAVSGELFFGEGSRLTVL.

V is TRBV5-1 and J is TRBJ2-2; TRBD2 matches 11 bases. Germline CDR1 SGHRS, CDR2 YFSETQ. The CDR3 length is 18 residues. Trimming removed 0 bases from V and 4 bases from J; junction bases left unmatched: 8. The CDR3 coding sequence is TGCGCCAGCAGCTTGGGGCTAGCGGGGGGCCGGATCACCGGGGAGCTGTTTTTT. Residues: CASSLGLAGGRITGELFF. Full variable domain (missing parts from reference TRBV5-1 and TRBJ2-2): KAGVTQTPRYLIKTRGQQVTLSCSPISGHRSVSWYQQTPGQGLQFLFEYFSETQRNKGNFPGRFSGRQFSNSRSEMNVSTLELGDSALYLCASSLGLAGGRITGELFFGEGSRLTVL.

The chain carries TRBV4-3 and TRBJ2-1; 10 bases line up with TRBD2. The CDR3 extends over 16 amino acids. Germline V CDR1 and CDR2: LGHNA, YSLEER. Losses at the gene ends were 0 bases for V and 3 bases for J; bases not matched to a gene: 2. CDR3 sequence (DNA): TGCGCCAGCAGCCAAGAGCCTAGCGGGGGCTACAATGAGCAGTTCTTC. This encodes CASSQEPSGGYNEQFF.

The rearrangement uses TRBV28 and TRBJ2-7; unclear D gene. The CDR3 loop spans 15 amino acids. Germline CDR1 MDHEN, CDR2 SYDVKM. V was cut by 5 bases and J by 0 bases, with 14 bases left in between. The CDR3 loop is CASSTQQALSYEQYF. In nucleotides, the CDR3 is TGTGCCAGCAGTACCCAGCAGGCGCTCTCCTACGAGCAGTACTTC.